This T cell receptor (beta chain) appears in the sequencing data of a study of shared clonotypes between healthy human individuals. General study points: Clonotype sharing among donors was expected to depend on sequencing depth.

Between the trimmed V and J ends, which lost 5 bases and 1 base, there was a span of 14 bases. CDR1 and CDR2 (germline): LNHDA, SQIVND (reference sequence). CDR3 length: 15 residues. The protocol was immunoSEQ multiplex PCR, while the TCRdb copy is restricted to in-frame clones and leaves out a portion. The data contain 850,000 to 1,200,000 clones, about 80% of them seen just once; the ten biggest clones take up approximately 1.5%. Donors included only healthy HIV-negative adults lacking recent acute infections or vaccinations. Partitioning of CD4+ cells yielded a CD45RA+ naive subset and a CD45RA-negative memory subset. This clone was seen a few times. Its antigen is unknown.

The rearrangement links TRBV19 to TRBJ2-5; D uncertain. What was sequenced was memory CD4+ T cells sorted from blood. As to subset: CD45RA-negative fraction. This receptor was obtained from a man between 18 and 35 years old in good health. The CDR3 nucleotides read TGTGCCAGTAGTTACGGATTGATGGGCCAAGAGACCCAGTACTTC. Translation: CASSYGLMGQETQYF.